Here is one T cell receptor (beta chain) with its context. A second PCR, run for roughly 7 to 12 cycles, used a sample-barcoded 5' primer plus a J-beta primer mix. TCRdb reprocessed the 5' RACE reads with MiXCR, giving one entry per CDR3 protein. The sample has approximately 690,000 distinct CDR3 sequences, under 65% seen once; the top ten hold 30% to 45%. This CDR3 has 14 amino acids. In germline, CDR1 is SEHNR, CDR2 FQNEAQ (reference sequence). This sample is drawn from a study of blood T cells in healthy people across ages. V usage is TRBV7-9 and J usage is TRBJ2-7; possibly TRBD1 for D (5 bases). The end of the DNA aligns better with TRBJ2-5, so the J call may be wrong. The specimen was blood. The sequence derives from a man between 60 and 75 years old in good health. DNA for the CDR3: TGTGCCAGCAGCTTGGACAACCAGGAGGAGACCCAGTACTTC. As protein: CASSLDNQEETQYF.